The 12 T cell receptor beta chains presented below share a single source sample, sequenced in a study of PD-L1 blockade in urothelial cancer. TCRdb's copy holds only in-frame clones and misses some; the assay was immunoSEQ multiplex PCR. Among approximately 24,000 clones listed, around 88% were seen once. The specimen was PBMCs, collected around atezolizumab (anti-PD-L1) treatment. Every receptor here comes from a man in his 60s with urothelial cancer.

The chain combines TRBV12-5 with TRBJ2-4, with D maybe TRBD1 (5 bases). The germline V gene has CDR1 LGHNT and CDR2 FRNRAP. Trimming removed 6 bases at V and 3 bases at J, with 15 bases between. The CDR3 runs 15 residues. The CDR3 loop reads CASGPTVPGKNIQYF. The CDR3 nucleotides are TGTGCTAGTGGCCCGACAGTGCCGGGCAAAAACATTCAGTACTTC. The full variable domain, with the rest looked up from reference TRBV12-5 and TRBJ2-4, is DARVTQTPRHKVTEMGQEVTMRCQPILGHNTVFWYRQTMMQGLELLAYFRNRAPLDDSGMPKDRFSAEMPDATLATLKIQPSEPRDSAVYFCASGPTVPGKNIQYFGAGTRLSVL.

The chain combines TRBV19 with TRBJ1-2; possible D gene TRBD1, 5 bases. Germline CDR1 and CDR2: LNHDA and SQIVND (reference sequence). The CDR3 sequence is 11 residues long. Between the trimmed V and J ends, which lost 10 bases and 4 bases, there was a span of 10 bases. CDR3 sequence (DNA): TGTGCCATAAACGGGGGCTATGGCTACACCTTC. This translates into CAINGGYGYTF.

This sequence joins TRBV2 and TRBJ1-4, with D unclear. The CDR3 is 13 amino acids. Per the germline V gene, CDR1 is SNHLY and CDR2 is FYNNEI. Trimming removed 5 bases from V and 8 bases from J, with 12 bases in between. Here the CDR3 reads CASSRLREEKLFF. CDR3 DNA sequence: TGTGCCAGCAGTCGTTTGAGGGAGGAAAAACTGTTTTTT.

V is TRBV11-3 and J is TRBJ2-7, with TRBD1 matching over 9 bases. This CDR3 region has 14 residues. V shed 1 base, J shed 5 bases, and the junction held 3 bases outside the gene matches. Germline loops: CDR1 SGHNT, CDR2 YENEEA. CDR3 residues: CASSLGDRENEQYF. DNA of the CDR3: TGTGCCAGCAGCTTAGGGGACAGGGAGAACGAGCAGTACTTC.

V and J are TRBV18 and TRBJ2-7; D gene ambiguous. Germline V gene data show CDR1 as KGHSH and CDR2 as LQKENI. V lost 2 bases to trimming and J lost 0 bases, with 11 bases between them. CDR3 length: 15 amino acids. For the CDR3, the DNA is TGTGCCAGCTCACCAAAAGAGACTGCCTCCTACGAGCAGTACTTC. Encoded protein: CASSPKETASYEQYF.

The chain has TRBV5-1 and TRBJ1-2; D remains unclear. This CDR3 is built from 17 residues. V was pared by 3 bases and J by 10 bases, with 28 bases between. CDR1 SGHRS and CDR2 YFSETQ come from the germline V gene. The CDR3 region has the DNA TGCGCCAGCAGCTCCACCCCTGGCGTAGGAAACTATGGTGACTACACCTTC. It specifies CASSSTPGVGNYGDYTF.

This chain links TRBV30 with TRBJ1-2; maybe TRBD1 (5 bases). V was pared by 0 bases and J by 3 bases, with 11 bases between. CDR3 length equals 14 residues. The germline V gene has CDR1 GTSNPN and CDR2 SVGIG (reference sequence). The CDR3 nucleotides read TGTGCCTGGAGTGTACGGATAGGGGACTATGGCTACACCTTC. It is translated as CAWSVRIGDYGYTF.

The J gene is TRBJ2-2, the V gene TRBV30; 7 bases fit TRBD1. J was trimmed by 0 bases and V by 3 bases; bases with no gene match: 7. This CDR3 is 16 amino acids long. CDR1 is GTSNPN and CDR2 is SVGIG in the germline V gene (reference sequence). CDR3 loop: CAWSLRGTANTGELFF. The CDR3 DNA reads as TGTGCCTGGAGCCTAAGGGGGACAGCGAACACCGGGGAGCTGTTTTTT.

The count of this clone is one. In DNA, the CDR3 is TGTGCCAGCAGTTACTCGATCCAGTCGGGCGAGCAGTACTTC. Amino acids: CASSYSIQSGEQYF. The chain joins TRBV6-6 to TRBJ2-7; D is undetermined. Germline loops: CDR1 MNHNY, CDR2 SVGAGI (reference sequence). This CDR3 spans 14 amino acids. Trimming left V 0 bases short and J 6 bases short, with 12 bases between.

This chain links TRBV11-2 with TRBJ1-3; D unresolved. Germline V gives CDR1 SGHAT, CDR2 FQNNGV. Trimming removed 3 bases at V and 0 bases at J, with 12 bases between. CDR3 length: 16 residues. For the CDR3, the DNA is TGTGCCAGCAGCTTTAGGACTCAAATCTCTGGAAACACCATATATTTT. It yields the protein CASSFRTQISGNTIYF.

This rearrangement joins TRBV5-1 to TRBJ2-3; TRBD1 agrees at 8 bases. This CDR3 spans 15 amino acids. Germline lookup yields CDR1 SGHRS and CDR2 YFSETQ. V dropped 0 bases and J dropped 3; count of bases not matched to a gene: 3. The CDR3 coding sequence is TGCGCCAGCAGCTTGGATCGGGACAGGACAGATACGCAGTATTTT. It encodes CASSLDRDRTDTQYF.

The chain links TRBV27 to TRBJ2-7, with D maybe TRBD1 (6 bases). Germline V gene data show CDR1 as MNHEY and CDR2 as SMNVEV (reference sequence). CDR3 size: 12 residues. Deletions cut 3 bases from V and 6 bases from J, with 9 bases between. Written as DNA, the CDR3 is TGTGCCAGCAGTTTGACAGGTAGCGAGCAGTACTTC. Protein sequence: CASSLTGSEQYF.